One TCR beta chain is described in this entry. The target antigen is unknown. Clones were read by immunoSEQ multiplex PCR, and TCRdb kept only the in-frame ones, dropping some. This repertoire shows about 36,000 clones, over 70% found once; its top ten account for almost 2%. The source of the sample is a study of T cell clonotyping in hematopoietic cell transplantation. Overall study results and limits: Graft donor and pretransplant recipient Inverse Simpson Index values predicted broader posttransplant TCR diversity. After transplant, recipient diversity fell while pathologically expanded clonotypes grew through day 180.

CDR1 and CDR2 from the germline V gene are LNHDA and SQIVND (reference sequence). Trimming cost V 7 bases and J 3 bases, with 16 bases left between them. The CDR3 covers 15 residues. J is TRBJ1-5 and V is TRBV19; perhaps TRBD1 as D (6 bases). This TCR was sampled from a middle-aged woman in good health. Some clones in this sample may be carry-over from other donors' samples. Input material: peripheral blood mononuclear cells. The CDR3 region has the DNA TGTGCCAGTACCGCCTTACAGGGTAACAATCAGCCCCAGCATTTT. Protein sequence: CASTALQGNNQPQHF. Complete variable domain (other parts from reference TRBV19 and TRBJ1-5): DGGITQSPKYLFRKEGQNVTLSCEQNLNHDAMYWYRQDPGQGLRLIYYSQIVNDFQKGDIAEGYSVSREKKESFPLTVTSAQKNPTAFYLCASTALQGNNQPQHFGDGTRLSIL.